Listed below are T cell receptor beta chains from one sample, sequenced in a study of T-cell reconstitution after alpha-beta-depleted transplantation in children. TCRdb redid the calling of the PCR reads with MiXCR, one entry per CDR3 protein. The sample consists of a few hundred thousand distinct CDR3 sequences, roughly 13% of them appearing once. Specimen: PBMCs, mostly from graft donor cells, collected 360 days after TCRalphabeta/CD19-depleted stem cell transplant. These receptors were collected from a male patient under 18 who had a stem cell transplant for acute myeloid leukemia, so the T cells may come from the graft donor. The CDR3 runs from the conserved cysteine through the conserved F or W. D genes are given only for firm matches. Part of the rows lack a size; the others show once, few, many or a class for expanded clones.

J: TRBJ1-5; size: few; V: TRBV20-1; D: NA; DNA: TGCAGTGCTAGGGCTATACAGGGAGATAGCAATCAGCCCCAGCATTTT; CDR3: CSARAIQGDSNQPQHF
J: TRBJ2-7; size: many; V: TRBV29-1; D: NA; DNA: TGCAGCGTGGACTTAGCAATAGCAGGTAGATACGAGCAGTACTTC; CDR3: CSVDLAIAGRYEQYF
J: TRBJ2-7; size: few; V: TRBV7-9; D: TRBD1; DNA: TGTGCCAGCAGCTCCCGGGACAGTGTCGCCTACGAGCAGTACTTC; CDR3: CASSSRDSVAYEQYF
J: TRBJ2-3; size: few; V: TRBV7-3; D: TRBD2; DNA: TGTGCCAGCAGCTTAATCCCCCGGAGCGGGAGGGGGGGCACAGATACGCAGTATTTT; CDR3: CASSLIPRSGRGGTDTQYF
J: TRBJ2-1; size: few; V: TRBV19; D: TRBD2; DNA: TGTGCCAGTAATAGCGGGAGTTCCTACAATGAGCAGTTCTTC; CDR3: CASNSGSSYNEQFF
J: TRBJ2-2; size: NA; V: TRBV28; D: NA; DNA: TGTGCCAGCAGTCCCCCGGGGGTGTGGACCGGGGAGCTGTTTTTT; CDR3: CASSPPGVWTGELFF
J: TRBJ2-2; size: NA; V: TRBV7-6; D: TRBD2; DNA: TGTGCCAGCAGCCATAGCGGGAGGTTGGCCGGGGAGCTGTTTTTT; CDR3: CASSHSGRLAGELFF
J: TRBJ2-7; size: many; V: TRBV29-1; D: TRBD1; DNA: TGCAGCGTCCCCGGACAGGGTCCCTTTTACGAGCAGTACTTC; CDR3: CSVPGQGPFYEQYF
J: TRBJ2-7; size: NA; V: TRBV3-1; D: TRBD2; DNA: TGTGCCAGCAGCCAACGGCGGGAGGACTACGAGCAGTACTTC; CDR3: CASSQRREDYEQYF
J: TRBJ2-7; size: few; V: TRBV5-1; D: NA; DNA: TGCGCCAGCAGCTTGGAGGTAGGAACCCACGAGCAGTACTTC; CDR3: CASSLEVGTHEQYF
J: TRBJ2-1; size: many; V: TRBV5-1; D: NA; DNA: TGCGCCAGCAGCCCCACCCCCGGGAGTTCCTACAATGAGCAGTTCTTC; CDR3: CASSPTPGSSYNEQFF
J: TRBJ2-7; size: NA; V: TRBV6-5; D: TRBD2; DNA: TGTGCCAGCAGTTCACTCGAGACTAGCGTCTACGAGCAGTACTTC; CDR3: CASSSLETSVYEQYF
J: TRBJ2-5; size: many; V: TRBV12-3/TRBV12-4; D: NA; DNA: TGTGCCAGCAGTTCCACTGGCGGGCGGGAAGGGGGAGAGACCCAGTACTTC; CDR3: CASSSTGGREGGETQYF
J: TRBJ2-6; size: many; V: TRBV25-1; D: NA; DNA: TGTGCCAGCAGTGAATCCCGGCCATCCGGGGCCAACGTCCTGACTTTC; CDR3: CASSESRPSGANVLTF
J: TRBJ2-2; size: few; V: TRBV21-1; D: NA; DNA: TGTGCCAGCAGCCGACGACTAGCCTCCCGATCGGACACCGGGGAGCTGTTTTTT; CDR3: CASSRRLASRSDTGELFF
J: TRBJ1-4; size: NA; V: TRBV20-1; D: TRBD1; DNA: TGCAGTGCCCCCCCCCAGGGGGAGCGGTGGGAAAAACTGTTTTTT; CDR3: CSAPPQGERWEKLFF
J: TRBJ1-2; size: NA; V: TRBV7-9; D: NA; DNA: TGTGCCAGCAGCTTAGCGGGAAATGGCTACACCTTC; CDR3: CASSLAGNGYTF
J: TRBJ2-1; size: few; V: TRBV7-2; D: TRBD1; DNA: TGTGCCAGCAGCTTAGTGCTCTGGGACAGGGGGCATCTGTGGGATGAGCAGTTCTTC; CDR3: CASSLVLWDRGHLWDEQFF
J: TRBJ1-2; size: NA; V: TRBV15; D: NA; DNA: TGTGCCACCACTTCTTGGCGTCAAGGAGGCTACACCTTC; CDR3: CATTSWRQGGYTF
J: TRBJ2-1; size: NA; V: TRBV10-3; D: TRBD2; DNA: TGTGCCATCAGCGGGACTAGCGGGAGGTTCAGCGATGAGCAGTTCTTC; CDR3: CAISGTSGRFSDEQFF
J: TRBJ2-1; size: many; V: TRBV5-1; D: NA; DNA: TGCGCCAGCACCTGGCGCACAGCCCTCGGTGAGCAGTTCTTC; CDR3: CASTWRTALGEQFF
J: TRBJ2-3; size: NA; V: TRBV4-3; D: NA; DNA: TGCGCCAGCAGCCAGGATCAAAGCGGCACAGATACGCAGTATTTT; CDR3: CASSQDQSGTDTQYF
J: TRBJ2-3; size: few; V: TRBV7-9; D: NA; DNA: TGTGCCAGCAGCTTAGCCGAGGGAGGAGCAGATACGCAGTATTTT; CDR3: CASSLAEGGADTQYF
J: TRBJ2-2; size: NA; V: TRBV7-3; D: NA; DNA: TGTGCCAGCAGCCTTAACGTTTTAATCCCGGGACACAAACCCGGGGAGCTGTTTTTT; CDR3: CASSLNVLIPGHKPGELFF